Listed below are T cell receptor beta chains from one sample, sequenced in a study of cytomegalovirus exposure and HLA in healthy donors. The data were produced by immunoSEQ multiplex PCR, yet TCRdb's version contains in-frame clones alone and is incomplete. The sample lists about 140,000 clones, approximately 79% occurring once. The sequencing sample was made of PBMCs. These receptor sequences come from a woman under 40 in good health and CMV-seronegative. Both conserved end residues are part of each CDR3. The D gene is left open where the match is weak. Only part of the rows carry a size: once, few, many, or a class if the clone is expanded.

NA	NA	TRBJ2-7	TRBV2	TGTGCCAGCAGTGAAAGGGGCGTTCCCTACGAGCAGTACTTC	CASSERGVPYEQYF
NA	NA	TRBJ2-1	TRBV5-1	TGCGCCAGCAGCTTGGCCCCCGGGACAGAGCAGTTCTTC	CASSLAPGTEQFF
NA	TRBD1	TRBJ1-4	TRBV15	TGTGCCACCAGCAGATACAGGGGCAATGAAAAACTGTTTTTT	CATSRYRGNEKLFF
NA	NA	TRBJ1-5	TRBV7-2	TGTGCCAGCAGCTTAGGCTCGGGGCGGGGGAATCAGCCCCAGCATTTT	CASSLGSGRGNQPQHF
NA	NA	TRBJ1-2	TRBV6-5	TGTGCCAGCAGTCCGTACGCGGGGAAGTGGGGCTACACCTTC	CASSPYAGKWGYTF
NA	NA	TRBJ1-1	TRBV6-5	TGTGCCAGCAGTTCACAGGATTACACTGAAGCTTTCTTT	CASSSQDYTEAFF
NA	TRBD1	TRBJ1-1	TRBV6-5	TGTGCCAGCGGGGGACAGGGGGCGCTGGTCACTGAAGCTTTCTTT	CASGGQGALVTEAFF
NA	NA	TRBJ1-1	TRBV6-1	TGTGCCAGCAGTGAAGCCCGCGGGACTGAAGCTTTCTTT	CASSEARGTEAFF
NA	NA	TRBJ1-1	TRBV6-6	TGTGCCAGCAGTTACTTGGTGGCCCCAGGGAACACTGAAGCTTTCTTT	CASSYLVAPGNTEAFF
NA	NA	TRBJ1-1	TRBV5-1	TGCGCCAGCAGCAGGTCTACAGGGATTGGCACTGAAGCTTTCTTT	CASSRSTGIGTEAFF
NA	NA	TRBJ2-6	TRBV5-1	TGCGCCAGCAGCGGGCTCCTGGGGGCCAACGTCCTGACTTTC	CASSGLLGANVLTF
NA	NA	TRBJ1-2	TRBV19	TGTGCCAGTACCCCTCCTATCGGGACTAACTATGGCTACACCTTC	CASTPPIGTNYGYTF
once	NA	TRBJ1-2	TRBV7-8	TGTGCCAGCAGCCCTCCCGGGGATGGCTACACCTTC	CASSPPGDGYTF
NA	NA	TRBJ2-7	TRBV5-1	TGCGCCAGCAGCTTGGAACAGGGTAGGACAGAAGAGCAGTACTTC	CASSLEQGRTEEQYF
NA	TRBD1	TRBJ2-2	TRBV4-3	TGCGCCAGCAGCCGGGACAGGGGGAACACCGGGGAGCTGTTTTTT	CASSRDRGNTGELFF
NA	NA	TRBJ1-6	TRBV7-9	TGTGCCGGACTTACAGGGAATAATTCACCCCTCCACTTT	CAGLTGNNSPLHF
NA	NA	TRBJ2-7	TRBV20-1	TGCAGTGCTGTGCAGGGCTACGAGCAGTACTTC	CSAVQGYEQYF
NA	NA	TRBJ2-3	TRBV5-6	TGTGCCAGCAGCTCGGGACTCATCACAGATACGCAGTATTTT	CASSSGLITDTQYF